The next 28 T cell receptor beta chains were all read from a single sample in a study of cytomegalovirus exposure and HLA in healthy donors. PCR employed 60 Vbeta and 13 Jbeta primers. Clones were read by immunoSEQ multiplex PCR, and TCRdb kept only the in-frame ones, dropping some. This sample has fewer than 150,000 clones, with under 90% found just once. The sequencing sample was made of PBMCs. The receptors come from a woman younger than 30 in good health and CMV-seronegative.

V gene TRBV28 combines with J gene TRBJ2-1, with 12 bases identical to TRBD2. The V gene end was trimmed by 5 bases and the J gene end by 0 bases; junction bases not matched to a gene: 5. The CDR3 runs to 17 residues. Germline V gene data show CDR1 as MDHEN and CDR2 as SYDVKM. The CDR3 region has the DNA TGTGCCAGCAGTCTCGGACTAGCGGGAATCTCCTACAATGAGCAGTTCTTC. Translated: CASSLGLAGISYNEQFF.

This rearrangement joins TRBV5-6 to TRBJ1-5; 8 bases agree with TRBD1. V lost 0 bases to trimming and J lost 10 bases; unmatched junction nucleotides: 3. The CDR3 consists of 13 residues. In germline, CDR1 is SGHDT, CDR2 YYEEEE. The CDR3 is CASSLARGRPQHF. Written as DNA, the CDR3 is TGTGCCAGCAGCTTGGCCAGGGGGCGACCCCAGCATTTT.

V and J are TRBV7-2 and TRBJ2-1, with D uncertain. The CDR3 totals 16 residues. Deletions cut 2 bases from V and 0 bases from J, with 11 bases between. Germline V CDR1 and CDR2: SGHTA, FQGNSA. The CDR3 spells CASSLSSDTSYNEQFF. DNA for the CDR3: TGTGCCAGCAGCTTATCGTCTGACACCTCCTACAATGAGCAGTTCTTC.

This chain uses TRBV11-3 with TRBJ1-1; a weak D match, TRBD1 (6 bases). The germline V gene has CDR1 SGHNT and CDR2 YENEEA. The CDR3 runs 15 residues. Trimming cost V 8 bases and J 0 bases, with 16 bases left between them. CDR3 amino acids: CASVEQGPLNTEAFF. The CDR3 nucleotides read TGTGCCAGCGTCGAACAGGGCCCCCTGAACACTGAAGCTTTCTTT.

V gene TRBV7-2 combines with J gene TRBJ1-4; 7 nucleotides line up with TRBD1. The CDR3 consists of 15 residues. V was pared by 1 base and J by 4 bases, with 3 bases of the junction left unmatched. The germline V gene encodes CDR1 SGHTA and CDR2 FQGNSA. CDR3 nucleotides: TGTGCCAGCAGCTTAGTGGGACAGCTTAATGAAAAACTGTTTTTT. It translates to CASSLVGQLNEKLFF.

The rearrangement links TRBV2 to TRBJ2-3, with 11 nucleotides matching TRBD2. This CDR3 has 17 amino acids. Germline V gives CDR1 SNHLY, CDR2 FYNNEI. J gave up 6 bases and V 4 bases, and 12 bases lay outside the gene matches. Here the CDR3 DNA reads TGTGCCAGCAGTGGCGGACTAGCGGGTCGGGCGTCGGATACGCAGTATTTT. Its translation: CASSGGLAGRASDTQYF.

This clone was detected a few times. This chain connects TRBV23-1 to TRBJ2-5, with D uncertain. TRBV23-1 is an open reading frame, and its role is uncertain. V was cut by 2 bases and J by 7 bases, with 11 bases left in between. The CDR3 length is 13 residues. The CDR3 DNA reads as TGCGCCAGCAGTCAAAAGCAGGTCTTGACCCAGTACTTC. Translation: CASSQKQVLTQYF.

The chain recombines TRBV5-1 with TRBJ2-7, with D possibly being TRBD2 (5 bases). Germline CDR1 is SGHRS and CDR2 is YFSETQ. Trimming cost V 2 bases and J 6 bases, with 15 bases left between them. The CDR3 runs to 14 residues. The CDR3 sequence: CASSFQDRRGEQYF. The CDR3 DNA follows: TGCGCCAGCAGCTTTCAGGACCGCCGGGGCGAGCAGTACTTC.

V is TRBV11-2 and J is TRBJ1-1; unclear D gene. CDR3 size: 15 residues. The ends were cut back, 0 bases at V and 4 bases at J, with 12 bases in the middle. From germline, CDR1 is SGHAT and CDR2 FQNNGV. The CDR3 bases are TGTGCCAGCAGCTTAGATCGGGCCCGGGGCACTGAAGCTTTCTTT. Translation gives CASSLDRARGTEAFF.

V gene TRBV6-4 combines with J gene TRBJ2-3; perhaps TRBD2 as D (7 bases). The V end lost 5 bases, the J end lost 2 bases, and 14 bases lay between the germline ends. The CDR3 has 15 amino acids. From germline, CDR1 is MRHNA and CDR2 SNTAGT. The CDR3 is CASSPRGADTDTQYF. For the CDR3, the DNA is TGTGCCAGCAGTCCTCGGGGGGCCGACACAGATACGCAGTATTTT.

The gene calls are TRBV7-9 and TRBJ1-2, with 9 nucleotides matching TRBD1. V lost 1 base to trimming and J lost 4 bases; unmatched junction nucleotides: 1. The length of the CDR3 is 14 residues. Germline values: CDR1 SEHNR, CDR2 FQNEAQ (reference sequence). The DNA for the CDR3 is TGTGCCAGCAGCTTAGACAGGGGGCCCTATGGCTACACCTTC. This translates into CASSLDRGPYGYTF.

This clone was picked up one time. The chain is built from TRBV28 and TRBJ2-2; 8 bases line up with TRBD1. CDR3 length equals 16 residues. J gave up 5 bases and V 3 bases, and 8 bases lay outside the gene matches. Germline assignment: CDR1 MDHEN and CDR2 SYDVKM. This CDR3 reads CASSFRFRGRTGELFF. The CDR3 nucleotides read TGTGCCAGCAGTTTTCGGTTCAGGGGGCGTACCGGGGAGCTGTTTTTT.

The chain is built from TRBV5-6 and TRBJ1-1; the D is unclear. The CDR3 is made up of 14 amino acids. Germline V lookup: CDR1 SGHDT, CDR2 YYEEEE. The germline V and J ends were trimmed by 0 bases and 1 base, with 7 bases remaining between them. The CDR3 DNA reads as TGTGCCAGCAGCTTGGGTTCCGGGAACACTGAAGCTTTCTTT. Its translation: CASSLGSGNTEAFF.

The chain joins TRBV28 to TRBJ2-5; 10 nucleotides align to TRBD2. Germline V gene lookup returns CDR1 MDHEN and CDR2 SYDVKM. The CDR3 is 15 residues long. J was trimmed by 6 bases and V by 4 bases; bases with no gene match: 8. This CDR3 is CASSSTGLASQTQYF. For the CDR3, the DNA is TGTGCCAGCAGTTCAACGGGACTAGCGAGTCAGACCCAGTACTTC.

V usage is TRBV19 and J usage is TRBJ1-3; 7 bases fit TRBD1. V trimming: 7 bases; J trimming: 8 bases; junction bases outside the gene matches: 11. This CDR3 region has 14 residues. Germline V gene sequence: CDR1 LNHDA, CDR2 SQIVND (reference sequence). The chain's CDR3 is CASNPSGGEDTIYF. The CDR3 bases are TGTGCCAGTAACCCGTCAGGGGGAGAAGACACCATATATTTT.

J is TRBJ1-5 and V is TRBV19; 9 nucleotides align to TRBD1. Unmatched junction bases numbered 14, after V lost 7 bases and J lost 7 bases. The CDR3 loop spans 16 amino acids. Germline assignment: CDR1 LNHDA and CDR2 SQIVND (reference sequence). CDR3 DNA sequence: TGTGCCAGTATTGAGGGGGACAGGGTGGGTGGGCAGCCCCAGCATTTT. It translates to CASIEGDRVGGQPQHF.

The rearrangement uses TRBV7-2 and TRBJ1-6, with D possibly TRBD1 on 5 matching bases. Germline CDR1 is SGHTA and CDR2 is FQGNSA. CDR3 length equals 13 residues. The V and J ends lost 3 bases and 7 bases respectively, with 7 bases between them. CDR3 DNA sequence: TGTGCCAGCAGCTTCCGGGGGAATTCACCCCTCCACTTT. It encodes CASSFRGNSPLHF. The variable domain in full, with the rest retrieved from reference TRBV7-2 and TRBJ1-6, is GAGVSQSPSNKVTEKGKDVELRCDPISGHTALYWYRQSLGQGLEFLIYFQGNSAPDKSGLPSDRFSAERTGGSVSTLTIQRTQQEDSAVYLCASSFRGNSPLHFGNGTRLTVT.

The rearrangement uses TRBV7-2 and TRBJ1-2; D call uncertain. V lost 6 bases and J lost 4, with 18 bases in between. This CDR3 is built from 15 residues. In germline, CDR1 is SGHTA, CDR2 FQGNSA. CDR3 sequence reads: CASSPLLTLSYGYTF. CDR3 in DNA: TGTGCCAGCAGTCCGCTCCTCACCCTATCCTATGGCTACACCTTC. The full variable domain, in which reference TRBV7-2 and TRBJ1-2 provide the parts outside the CDR3, is GAGVSQSPSNKVTEKGKDVELRCDPISGHTALYWYRQSLGQGLEFLIYFQGNSAPDKSGLPSDRFSAERTGGSVSTLTIQRTQQEDSAVYLCASSPLLTLSYGYTFGSGTRLTVV.

This clone was seen more than once but under ten times. The J gene is TRBJ1-4, the V gene TRBV4-3, with D uncertain. CDR3 length: 14 amino acids. Germline CDR1 LGHNA, CDR2 YSLEER. V was pared by 0 bases and J by 5 bases, with 7 bases between. The CDR3 DNA reads as TGCGCCAGCAGCCAAGACCTGGGCAATGAAAAACTGTTTTTT. Translating it yields CASSQDLGNEKLFF.

The gene calls are TRBV5-1 and TRBJ2-2; 10 bases are a match to TRBD2. Trimming took 0 bases from V and 6 from J; bases not matched to a gene: 5. The CDR3 has 16 residues. CDR1 and CDR2 (germline): SGHRS, YFSETQ. The CDR3 coding sequence is TGCGCCAGCAGCTTGGCGAGCGGGGGGGCCCCCGGGGAGCTGTTTTTT. It is translated as CASSLASGGAPGELFF.

V gene TRBV2 combines with J gene TRBJ1-1; the D is unclear. This CDR3 region has 13 residues. V dropped 6 bases and J dropped 3 bases, with 11 bases sitting between them. Per germline, CDR1 SNHLY and CDR2 FYNNEI. This CDR3 reads CASSFALDTEAFF. The DNA of the CDR3 is TGTGCCAGCAGCTTCGCACTGGACACTGAAGCTTTCTTT.

The chain employs TRBV27 and TRBJ2-5, with D maybe TRBD1 (5 bases). Trimming took off 0 bases at V and 0 bases at J, with 8 bases between the two ends. From germline, CDR1 is MNHEY and CDR2 SMNVEV (reference sequence). This CDR3 is built from 15 residues. CDR3 nucleotide sequence: TGTGCCAGCAGTTTATCCAGGGTTAACCAAGAGACCCAGTACTTC. Translated: CASSLSRVNQETQYF.

The chain is built from TRBV12-5 and TRBJ1-2; 7 bases are a match to TRBD1. The CDR3 spans 15 residues. CDR1 and CDR2 (germline): LGHNT, FRNRAP. After removal of 3 bases from V and 3 bases from J, the junction contained 7 bases not matched to a gene. CDR3 region: CASGFQPDRDYGYTF. CDR3 coding DNA: TGTGCTAGTGGTTTTCAGCCCGACAGGGACTATGGCTACACCTTC.

In this sample, this clone turned up a few times. V and J are TRBV6-1 and TRBJ2-7; maybe TRBD2 (6 bases). CDR3 length equals 14 residues. In germline, CDR1 is MNHNS, CDR2 SASEGT. Trimming removed 8 bases from V and 1 base from J, with 15 bases in between. CDR3 loop: CASVSQLASYEQYF. The CDR3, as DNA: TGTGCCAGCGTCTCCCAACTAGCATCCTACGAGCAGTACTTC.

J is TRBJ1-5 and V is TRBV19; tentative D call: TRBD1 (5 bases). V was clipped by 7 bases and J by 7 bases, with 17 bases between them. This CDR3 has 14 amino acids. CDR1 is LNHDA, CDR2 SQIVND, per germline (reference sequence). The CDR3 nucleotides are TGTGCCAGTACTGCCTCGGGGGGGGGACAGCCCCAGCATTTT. It yields the protein CASTASGGGQPQHF.

In this sample, this clone turned up a few times. The genes are TRBV27 and TRBJ2-1; 7 positions agree with TRBD2. The J segment lost 4 bases and the V segment lost 5 bases, leaving 17 bases of the junction unmatched. Germline lookup yields CDR1 MNHEY and CDR2 SMNVEV (reference sequence). The CDR3 loop spans 18 amino acids. The CDR3 here is CASSPGVPGGSTYNEQFF. In DNA form, the CDR3 reads TGTGCCAGCAGTCCCGGGGTCCCGGGCGGGAGTACTTACAATGAGCAGTTCTTC.

This chain connects TRBV7-9 to TRBJ2-6; D might be TRBD2 (5 bases). Trimming shortened V by 4 bases and J by 3 bases, and 10 bases separated the two germline ends. The CDR3 totals 15 residues. CDR1 and CDR2 from the germline V gene are SEHNR and FQNEAQ (reference sequence). CDR3 sequence: CASSSTRGGANVLTF. DNA of the CDR3: TGTGCCAGCAGCTCAACACGGGGTGGGGCCAACGTCCTGACTTTC.

The chain is built from TRBV19 and TRBJ1-5; the D is unclear. This CDR3 region has 15 residues. Germline V gene lookup returns CDR1 LNHDA and CDR2 SQIVND (reference sequence). V gave up 3 bases and J gave up 5 bases, with 14 bases separating them. CDR3 nucleotides: TGTGCCAGTAGTATCGAGGGATTCCCCTATCAGCCCCAGCATTTT. Its protein is CASSIEGFPYQPQHF.